This entry lists 6 T cell receptor beta chains sequenced from one sample in a study of T cells in localized non-small cell lung cancer. Assay: immunoSEQ multiplex PCR; the TCRdb copy retains only in-frame clones and omits some. The table lists 13,000 to 15,000 clones, roughly nine tenths of them singletons. Material: peripheral blood mononuclear cells, obtained before any cancer treatment. The receptors derive from a man aged 35-69 years with stage III lung adenocarcinoma.

This rearrangement joins TRBV6-1 to TRBJ1-1; D is uncertain. The CDR3 is made up of 13 amino acids. Germline CDR1 MNHNS, CDR2 SASEGT. Deletions cut 6 bases from V and 4 bases from J, with 12 bases between. The CDR3 loop is CASSYEVGTEAFF. The CDR3 nucleotides are TGTGCCAGCAGCTACGAGGTAGGCACTGAAGCTTTCTTT.

The CDR3 DNA reads TGTGCCAGCAGCTCAGGGGAGGGGGCGAAGCAGTACTTC. Translation: CASSSGEGAKQYF. The chain has TRBV7-2 and TRBJ2-7; the D gene could be TRBD1 or TRBD2 (7 bases each). Germline values: CDR1 SGHTA, CDR2 FQGNSA. This CDR3 region has 13 residues. The V end was cut by 4 bases, the J end by 8 bases, with 15 bases between. Variable domain in full (rest from reference TRBV7-2 and TRBJ2-7): GAGVSQSPSNKVTEKGKDVELRCDPISGHTALYWYRQSLGQGLEFLIYFQGNSAPDKSGLPSDRFSAERTGGSVSTLTIQRTQQEDSAVYLCASSSGEGAKQYFGPGTRLTVT.

Here the CDR3 reads CASSSGGGYEQYF. The CDR3 region has the DNA TGTGCCAGCAGTTCAGGGGGGGGCTACGAGCAGTACTTC. This chain uses TRBV28 with TRBJ2-7; D might be TRBD1 or TRBD2, each matching 7 bases. The germline V gene encodes CDR1 MDHEN and CDR2 SYDVKM. The CDR3 runs 13 residues. Trimming pared 4 bases from V and 3 bases from J, leaving 10 bases between. The full variable domain, its missing parts supplied by reference TRBV28 and TRBJ2-7, is DVKVTQSSRYLVKRTGEKVFLECVQDMDHENMFWYRQDPGLGLRLIYFSYDVKMKEKGDIPEGYSVSREKKERFSLILESASTNQTSMYLCASSSGGGYEQYFGPGTRLTVT.

CDR3 sequence (DNA): TGCGCCAGCACCAGGGCTAGCGGAGGGAACACCGGGGAGCTGTTTTTT. This gives the protein CASTRASGGNTGELFF. The chain combines TRBV5-1 with TRBJ2-2; 7 bases are a match to TRBD2. The CDR3 has 16 amino acids. J lost 1 base, V lost 6 bases, and 9 bases had no gene match. CDR1 and CDR2 (germline): SGHRS, YFSETQ.

This chain joins TRBV29-1 and TRBJ2-7, with 9 bases that match TRBD2. Trimming at V came to 3 bases and at J to 0 bases, leaving 6 bases not matched to a gene. Germline V lookup: CDR1 SQVTM, CDR2 ANQGSEA. The CDR3 sequence is 15 residues long. The CDR3 region is CSVETLAGASYEQYF. CDR3 DNA: TGCAGCGTTGAGACCTTAGCGGGAGCCTCCTACGAGCAGTACTTC.

This clone was seen more than once but under ten times. V and J are TRBV5-1 and TRBJ2-3, with TRBD1 matching over 12 bases. In germline, CDR1 is SGHRS, CDR2 YFSETQ. The CDR3 runs 17 residues. The trim removed 3 bases at V and 3 bases at J, leaving 8 bases unmatched. The CDR3 protein is CASSSRPGQGATDTQYF. CDR3 DNA sequence: TGCGCCAGCAGCTCCCGGCCGGGACAGGGGGCAACAGATACGCAGTATTTT.